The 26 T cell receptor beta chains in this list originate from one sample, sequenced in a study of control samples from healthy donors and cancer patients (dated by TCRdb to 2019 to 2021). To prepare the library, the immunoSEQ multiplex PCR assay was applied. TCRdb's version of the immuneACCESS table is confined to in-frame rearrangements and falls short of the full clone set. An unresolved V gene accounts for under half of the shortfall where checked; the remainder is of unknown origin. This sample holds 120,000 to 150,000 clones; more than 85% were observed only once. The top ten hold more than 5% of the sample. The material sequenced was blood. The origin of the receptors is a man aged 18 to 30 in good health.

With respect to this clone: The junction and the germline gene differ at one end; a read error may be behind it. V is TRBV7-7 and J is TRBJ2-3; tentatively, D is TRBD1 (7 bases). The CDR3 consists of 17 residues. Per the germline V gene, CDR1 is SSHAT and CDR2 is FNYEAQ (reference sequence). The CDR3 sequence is CASSLRVGRGDTDTQYF. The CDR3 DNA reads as TGTGCTAGCAGCCTCCGGGTAGGCAGGGGGGACACAGATACGCAGTATTTT. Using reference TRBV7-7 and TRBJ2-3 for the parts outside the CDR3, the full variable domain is GAGVSQSPRYKVTKRGQDVTLRCDPISSHATLYWYQQALGQGPEFLTYFNYEAQPDKSGLPSDRFSAERPEGSISTLTIQRTEQRDSAMYRCASSLRVGRGDTDTQYFGPGTRLTVL.

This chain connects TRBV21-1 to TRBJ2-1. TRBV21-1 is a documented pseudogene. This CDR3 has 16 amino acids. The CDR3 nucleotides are TGTGCCAGCAGCAAAGCGCTTGGGGGAAGGGACAATGAGCAGTTCTTC. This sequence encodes CASSKALGGRDNEQFF.

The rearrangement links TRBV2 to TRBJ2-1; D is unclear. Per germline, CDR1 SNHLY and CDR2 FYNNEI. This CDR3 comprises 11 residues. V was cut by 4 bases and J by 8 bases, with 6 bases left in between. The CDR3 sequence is CASSGSYEQFF. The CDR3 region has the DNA TGTGCCAGCAGTGGTTCTTATGAGCAGTTCTTC.

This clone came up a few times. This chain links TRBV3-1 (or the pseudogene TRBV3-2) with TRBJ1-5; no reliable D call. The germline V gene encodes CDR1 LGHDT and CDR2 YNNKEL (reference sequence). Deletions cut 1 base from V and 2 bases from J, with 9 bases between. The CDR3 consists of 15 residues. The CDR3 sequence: CASSQGATGNQPQHF. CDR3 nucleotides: TGTGCCAGCAGCCAAGGGGCCACAGGCAATCAGCCCCAGCATTTT.

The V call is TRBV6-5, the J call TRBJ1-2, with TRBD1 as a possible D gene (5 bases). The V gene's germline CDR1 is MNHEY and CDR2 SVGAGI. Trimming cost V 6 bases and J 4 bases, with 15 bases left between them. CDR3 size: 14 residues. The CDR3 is CASSLHQGRYGYTF. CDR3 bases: TGTGCCAGCAGCCTCCATCAGGGACGCTATGGCTACACCTTC.

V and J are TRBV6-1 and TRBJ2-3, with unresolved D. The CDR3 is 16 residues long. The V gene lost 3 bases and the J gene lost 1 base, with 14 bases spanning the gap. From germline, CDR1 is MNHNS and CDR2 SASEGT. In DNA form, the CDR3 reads TGTGCCAGCAGTGAGTTACTTCCGGATCGCACAGATACGCAGTATTTT. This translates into CASSELLPDRTDTQYF.

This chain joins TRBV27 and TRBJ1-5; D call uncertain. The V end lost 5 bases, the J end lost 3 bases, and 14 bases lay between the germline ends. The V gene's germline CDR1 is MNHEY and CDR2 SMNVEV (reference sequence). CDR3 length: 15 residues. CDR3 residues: CASSLSRVSNQPQHF. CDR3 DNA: TGTGCCAGCAGTCTGTCCCGGGTTTCCAATCAGCCCCAGCATTTT.

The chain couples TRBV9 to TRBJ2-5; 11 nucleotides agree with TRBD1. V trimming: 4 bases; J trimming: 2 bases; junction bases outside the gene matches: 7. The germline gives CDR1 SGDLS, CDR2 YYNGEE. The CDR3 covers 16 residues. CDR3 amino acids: CASSKLRDRGQETQYF. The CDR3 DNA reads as TGTGCCAGCAGCAAACTCCGGGACAGGGGGCAAGAGACCCAGTACTTC.

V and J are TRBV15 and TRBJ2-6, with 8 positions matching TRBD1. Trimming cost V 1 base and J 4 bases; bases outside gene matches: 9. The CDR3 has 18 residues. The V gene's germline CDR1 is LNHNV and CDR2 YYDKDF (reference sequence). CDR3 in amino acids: CATSRGDRGLAGANVLTF. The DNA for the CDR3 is TGTGCCACCAGCAGAGGTGACAGGGGCTTAGCCGGGGCCAACGTCCTGACTTTC.

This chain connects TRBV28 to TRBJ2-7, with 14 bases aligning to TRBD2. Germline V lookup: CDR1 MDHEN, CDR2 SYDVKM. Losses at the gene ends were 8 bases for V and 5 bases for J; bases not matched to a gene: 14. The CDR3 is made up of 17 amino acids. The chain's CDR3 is CASATAGTSGSGDEQYF. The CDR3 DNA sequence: TGTGCCAGCGCAACCGCCGGGACTAGCGGGAGTGGTGACGAGCAGTACTTC.

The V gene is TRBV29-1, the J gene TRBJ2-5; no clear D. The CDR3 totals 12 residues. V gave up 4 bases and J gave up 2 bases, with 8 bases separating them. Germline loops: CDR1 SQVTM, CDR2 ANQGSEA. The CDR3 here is CSVGRRQETQYF. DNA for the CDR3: TGCAGCGTTGGGCGGCGGCAAGAGACCCAGTACTTC.

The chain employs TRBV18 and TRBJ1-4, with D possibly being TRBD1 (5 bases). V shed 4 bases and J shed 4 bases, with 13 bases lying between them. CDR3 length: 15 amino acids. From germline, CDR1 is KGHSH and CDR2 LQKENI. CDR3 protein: CASSRGARGNEKLFF. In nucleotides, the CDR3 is TGTGCCAGCTCACGAGGGGCGCGGGGTAATGAAAAACTGTTTTTT.

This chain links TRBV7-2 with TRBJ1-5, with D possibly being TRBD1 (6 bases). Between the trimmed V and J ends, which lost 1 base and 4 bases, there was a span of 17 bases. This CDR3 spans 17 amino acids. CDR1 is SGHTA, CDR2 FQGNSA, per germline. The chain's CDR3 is CASSLDRVRGRNQPQHF. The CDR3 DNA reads TGTGCCAGCAGCTTAGATAGAGTCAGGGGAAGAAATCAGCCCCAGCATTTT.

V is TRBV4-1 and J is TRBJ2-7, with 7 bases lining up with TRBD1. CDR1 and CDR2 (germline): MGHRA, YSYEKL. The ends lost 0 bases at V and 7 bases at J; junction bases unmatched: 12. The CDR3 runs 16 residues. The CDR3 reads CASSQEPQGSRGEQYF. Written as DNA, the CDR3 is TGCGCCAGCAGCCAAGAGCCACAGGGGTCGAGAGGGGAGCAGTACTTC.

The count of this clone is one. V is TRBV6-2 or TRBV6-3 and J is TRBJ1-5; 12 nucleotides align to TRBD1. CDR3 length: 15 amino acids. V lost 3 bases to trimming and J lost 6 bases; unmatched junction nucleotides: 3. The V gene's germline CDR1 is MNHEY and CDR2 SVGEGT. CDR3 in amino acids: CASSYGTGGTQPQHF. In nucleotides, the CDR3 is TGTGCCAGCAGTTATGGGACAGGGGGCACTCAGCCCCAGCATTTT.

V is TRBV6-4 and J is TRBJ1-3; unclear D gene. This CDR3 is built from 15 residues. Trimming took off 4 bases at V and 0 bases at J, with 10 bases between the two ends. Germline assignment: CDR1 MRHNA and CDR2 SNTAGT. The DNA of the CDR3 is TGTGCCAGCAGTGTCAACATGAACTCTGGAAACACCATATATTTT. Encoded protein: CASSVNMNSGNTIYF.

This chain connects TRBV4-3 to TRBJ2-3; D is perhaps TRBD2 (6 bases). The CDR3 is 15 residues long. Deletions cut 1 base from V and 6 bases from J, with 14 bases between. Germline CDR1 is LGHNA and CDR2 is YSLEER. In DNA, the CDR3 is TGCGCCAGCAGCCAAGGGGACTCCTATTTGGATACGCAGTATTTT. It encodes CASSQGDSYLDTQYF.

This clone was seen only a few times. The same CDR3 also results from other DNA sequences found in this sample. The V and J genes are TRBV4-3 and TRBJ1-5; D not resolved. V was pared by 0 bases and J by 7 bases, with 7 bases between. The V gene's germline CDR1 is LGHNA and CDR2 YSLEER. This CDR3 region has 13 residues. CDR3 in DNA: TGCGCCAGCAGCCAAGATGGGGTGCAGCCCCAGCATTTT. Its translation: CASSQDGVQPQHF.

This chain's CDR3 is CASSQATYREAGNTIYF. In nucleotides, the CDR3 is TGTGCCAGCAGCCAAGCCACCTACAGGGAGGCTGGAAACACCATATATTTT. V and J are TRBV4-2 and TRBJ1-3; perhaps TRBD1 as D (6 bases). Trimming shortened V by 1 base and J by 2 bases, and 15 bases separated the two germline ends. The germline V gene encodes CDR1 LGHNA and CDR2 YNFKEQ. The CDR3 totals 17 residues.

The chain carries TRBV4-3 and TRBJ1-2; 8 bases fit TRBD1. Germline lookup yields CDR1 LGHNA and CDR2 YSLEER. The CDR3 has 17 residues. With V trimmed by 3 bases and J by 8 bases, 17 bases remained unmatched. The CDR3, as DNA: TGCGCCAGCAGCCACCGCCGAGGCGACAGGGGAGAAAAAGGCTACACCTTC. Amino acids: CASSHRRGDRGEKGYTF.

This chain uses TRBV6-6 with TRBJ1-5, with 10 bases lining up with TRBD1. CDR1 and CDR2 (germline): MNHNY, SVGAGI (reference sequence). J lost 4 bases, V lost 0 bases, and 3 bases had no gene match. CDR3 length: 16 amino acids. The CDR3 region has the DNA TGTGCCAGCAGTTACTCGAGGGGACAGGGGAATCAGCCCCAGCATTTT. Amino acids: CASSYSRGQGNQPQHF.

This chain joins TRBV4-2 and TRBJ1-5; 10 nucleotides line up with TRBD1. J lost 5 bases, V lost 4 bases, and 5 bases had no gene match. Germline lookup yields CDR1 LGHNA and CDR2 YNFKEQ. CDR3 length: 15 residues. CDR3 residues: CASSPGQGYDQPQHF. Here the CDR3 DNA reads TGTGCCAGCAGCCCGGGACAGGGGTACGATCAGCCCCAGCATTTT.

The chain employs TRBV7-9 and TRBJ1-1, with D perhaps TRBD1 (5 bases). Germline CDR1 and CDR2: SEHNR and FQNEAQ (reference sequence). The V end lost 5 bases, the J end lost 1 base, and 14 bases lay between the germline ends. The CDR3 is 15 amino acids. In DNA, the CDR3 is TGTGCCAGCAGCCCACTCGTGGGGGGGAACACTGAAGCTTTCTTT. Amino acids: CASSPLVGGNTEAFF.

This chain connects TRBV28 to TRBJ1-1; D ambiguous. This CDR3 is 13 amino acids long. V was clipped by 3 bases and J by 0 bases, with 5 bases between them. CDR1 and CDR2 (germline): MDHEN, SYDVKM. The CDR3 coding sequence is TGTGCCAGCAGTTTCCGATTGAACACTGAAGCTTTCTTT. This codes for CASSFRLNTEAFF. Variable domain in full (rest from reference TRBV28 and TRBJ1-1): DVKVTQSSRYLVKRTGEKVFLECVQDMDHENMFWYRQDPGLGLRLIYFSYDVKMKEKGDIPEGYSVSREKKERFSLILESASTNQTSMYLCASSFRLNTEAFFGQGTRLTVV.

The CDR3 loop is CASSPRLAGMNEQFF. CDR3 in DNA: TGTGCCAGCAGCCCCCGGCTAGCGGGAATGAATGAGCAGTTCTTC. The rearrangement links TRBV9 to TRBJ2-1; 9 nucleotides match TRBD2. The CDR3 loop spans 15 amino acids. Germline CDR1 and CDR2: SGDLS and YYNGEE. Trimming at V came to 4 bases and at J to 7 bases, leaving 9 bases not matched to a gene. The full variable domain, rest sourced from reference TRBV9 and TRBJ2-1, is DSGVTQTPKHLITATGQRVTLRCSPRSGDLSVYWYQQSLDQGLQFLIQYYNGEERAKGNILERFSAQQFPDLHSELNLSSLELGDSALYFCASSPRLAGMNEQFFGPGTRLTVL.

The CDR3 region is CASSELAGSSYEQYF. The CDR3 bases are TGTGCCAGCAGTGAACTAGCGGGGAGCTCCTACGAGCAGTACTTC. The chain joins TRBV6-1 to TRBJ2-7, with 9 bases aligning to TRBD2. CDR1 and CDR2 (germline): MNHNS, SASEGT. The CDR3 spans 15 residues. J was trimmed by 0 bases and V by 2 bases; bases with no gene match: 2.